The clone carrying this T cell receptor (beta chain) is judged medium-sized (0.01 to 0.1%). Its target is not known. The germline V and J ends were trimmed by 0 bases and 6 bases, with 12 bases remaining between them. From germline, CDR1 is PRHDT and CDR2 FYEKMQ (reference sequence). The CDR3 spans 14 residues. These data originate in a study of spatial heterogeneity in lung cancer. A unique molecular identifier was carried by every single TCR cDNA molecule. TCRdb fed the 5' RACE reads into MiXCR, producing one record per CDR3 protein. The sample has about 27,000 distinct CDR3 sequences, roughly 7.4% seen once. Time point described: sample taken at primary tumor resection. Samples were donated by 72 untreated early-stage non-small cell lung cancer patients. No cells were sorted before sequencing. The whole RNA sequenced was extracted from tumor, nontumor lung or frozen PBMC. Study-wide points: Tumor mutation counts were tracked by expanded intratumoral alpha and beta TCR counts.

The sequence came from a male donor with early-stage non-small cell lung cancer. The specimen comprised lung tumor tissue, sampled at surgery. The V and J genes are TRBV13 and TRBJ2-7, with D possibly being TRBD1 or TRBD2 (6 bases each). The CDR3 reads CASSLGDRRGEQYF. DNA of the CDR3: TGTGCCAGCAGCTTAGGCGACAGGCGGGGCGAGCAGTACTTC. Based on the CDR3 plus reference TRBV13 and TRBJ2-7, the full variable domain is AAGVIQSPRHLIKEKRETATLKCYPIPRHDTVYWYQQGPGQDPQFLISFYEKMQSDKGSIPDRFSAQQFSDYHSELNMSSLELGDSALYFCASSLGDRRGEQYFGPGTRLTVT.